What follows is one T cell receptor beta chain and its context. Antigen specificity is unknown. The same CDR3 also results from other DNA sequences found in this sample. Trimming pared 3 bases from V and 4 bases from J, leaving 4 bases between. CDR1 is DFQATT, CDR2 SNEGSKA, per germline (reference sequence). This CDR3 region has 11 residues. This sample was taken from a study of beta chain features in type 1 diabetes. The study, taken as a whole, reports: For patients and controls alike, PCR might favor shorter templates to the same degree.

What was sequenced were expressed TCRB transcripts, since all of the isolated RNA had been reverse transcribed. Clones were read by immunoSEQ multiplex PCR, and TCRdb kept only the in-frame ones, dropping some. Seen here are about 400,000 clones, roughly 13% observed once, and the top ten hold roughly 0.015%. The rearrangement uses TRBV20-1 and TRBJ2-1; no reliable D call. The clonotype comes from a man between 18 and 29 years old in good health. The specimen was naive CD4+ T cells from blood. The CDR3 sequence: CSASGYNEQFF. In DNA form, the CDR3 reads TGCAGTGCTAGCGGGTACAATGAGCAGTTCTTC.